Listed below are T cell receptor beta chains from one sample, sequenced in a study of blood T cell repertoires in COVID-19. Generated by immunoSEQ multiplex PCR, the TCRdb table keeps only in-frame clones and is missing some. In the table there are tens of thousands of clones, 85% to 95% of which are singletons. The sequenced sample consisted of peripheral blood. The receptors here all came from a man aged 45-65 years with COVID-19, enrolled during active disease. Each CDR3 is given with its conserved first and last residue. Each record gives: D gene, J gene, V gene, clone size, CDR3 DNA, CDR3 protein. A D gene is named only where the DNA matches it firmly. Only some rows state a clone size, as once, few, many or a class for expanded clones.

d_gene: TRBD2
j_gene: TRBJ2-7
v_gene: TRBV9
abundance: NA
CDR3nt: TGTGCCAGCAGCGTTCTAGCGGGAGGATCCTACGAGCAGTACTTC
CDR3aa: CASSVLAGGSYEQYF

d_gene: NA
j_gene: TRBJ1-3
v_gene: TRBV10-3
abundance: once
CDR3nt: TGTGCCATCAGTCGGACAGACGCGCGTAGCTCTGGAAACACCATATATTTT
CDR3aa: CAISRTDARSSGNTIYF

d_gene: TRBD1
j_gene: TRBJ2-5
v_gene: TRBV4-1
abundance: once
CDR3nt: TGCGCCAGCAGCCGGCTCCCGGGACAGAGGGCCCAGTACTTC
CDR3aa: CASSRLPGQRAQYF

d_gene: NA
j_gene: TRBJ2-7
v_gene: TRBV6-5
abundance: NA
CDR3nt: TGTGCCAGCGGAGAGTCCGGCAGGGACTACGAGCAGTACTTC
CDR3aa: CASGESGRDYEQYF

d_gene: NA
j_gene: TRBJ2-1
v_gene: TRBV5-1
abundance: once
CDR3nt: TGCGCCAGCAGCTTGGGGCGGAATGAGCAGTTCTTC
CDR3aa: CASSLGRNEQFF

d_gene: NA
j_gene: TRBJ2-3
v_gene: TRBV29-1
abundance: NA
CDR3nt: TGCAGCGGCGGGACTACAGATACGCAGTATTTT
CDR3aa: CSGGTTDTQYF

d_gene: NA
j_gene: TRBJ1-4
v_gene: TRBV7-9
abundance: once
CDR3nt: TGTGCCAGCAGCTTAGGAGGACAGACGAATGAAAAACTGTTTTTT
CDR3aa: CASSLGGQTNEKLFF

d_gene: NA
j_gene: TRBJ1-2
v_gene: TRBV6-1
abundance: NA
CDR3nt: TGTGCCAGCAGTGATTACTGGGCAGCATCTAACTATGGCTACACCTTC
CDR3aa: CASSDYWAASNYGYTF

d_gene: TRBD2
j_gene: TRBJ2-2
v_gene: TRBV4-1
abundance: NA
CDR3nt: TGCGCCAGCCGTCGGACTAGCGGGAGGACCGGGGAGCTGTTTTTT
CDR3aa: CASRRTSGRTGELFF

d_gene: TRBD2
j_gene: TRBJ2-2
v_gene: TRBV11-3
abundance: NA
CDR3nt: TGTGCCAGCAGCTTATCGCTTGGGAGGGAGTACACCGGGGAGCTGTTTTTT
CDR3aa: CASSLSLGREYTGELFF

d_gene: TRBD1
j_gene: TRBJ2-5
v_gene: TRBV11-1
abundance: NA
CDR3nt: TGTGCCAGCAGCCTATGGACAGGGCGAGAGACCCAGTACTTC
CDR3aa: CASSLWTGRETQYF

d_gene: TRBD2
j_gene: TRBJ2-1
v_gene: TRBV7-8
abundance: NA
CDR3nt: TGTGCCAGCAGCTTAGCGCGGCTAGCGGGAGACAATGAGCAGTTCTTC
CDR3aa: CASSLARLAGDNEQFF

d_gene: NA
j_gene: TRBJ1-1
v_gene: TRBV6-5
abundance: NA
CDR3nt: TGTGCCAGCAGTTGGACAGCTATGAACACTGAAGCTTTCTTT
CDR3aa: CASSWTAMNTEAFF

d_gene: TRBD1
j_gene: TRBJ2-7
v_gene: TRBV6-1
abundance: NA
CDR3nt: TGTGCCAGCAGTGAGCTGGGACAGCCCGGAACCCACGAGCAGTACTTC
CDR3aa: CASSELGQPGTHEQYF

d_gene: NA
j_gene: TRBJ2-5
v_gene: TRBV18
abundance: NA
CDR3nt: TGTGCCAGCTCACTAAATAGCGACCCCCAAGAGACCCAGTACTTC
CDR3aa: CASSLNSDPQETQYF

d_gene: NA
j_gene: TRBJ2-7
v_gene: TRBV7-6
abundance: few
CDR3nt: TGTGCCAGCAGCCCACAGGCAGGCTCCTACGAGCAGTACTTC
CDR3aa: CASSPQAGSYEQYF

d_gene: TRBD1
j_gene: TRBJ1-2
v_gene: TRBV29-1
abundance: NA
CDR3nt: TGCAGCGTTGAACCGACAGGGATAAGTGGCTACACCTTC
CDR3aa: CSVEPTGISGYTF

d_gene: TRBD1
j_gene: TRBJ2-7
v_gene: TRBV3-1/TRBV3-2
abundance: NA
CDR3nt: TGTGCCAGCAGCCTACCGGGACAGGGCTACGAGCAGTACTTC
CDR3aa: CASSLPGQGYEQYF

d_gene: NA
j_gene: TRBJ2-5
v_gene: TRBV6-1
abundance: NA
CDR3nt: TGTGCCAGCAGTGAAGCGGTCGGGACCCAGTACTTC
CDR3aa: CASSEAVGTQYF

d_gene: TRBD2
j_gene: TRBJ2-2
v_gene: TRBV4-3
abundance: NA
CDR3nt: TGCGCCAGCAGCCTCCGGGGGGAGAACACCGGGGAGCTGTTTTTT
CDR3aa: CASSLRGENTGELFF

d_gene: NA
j_gene: TRBJ2-3
v_gene: TRBV7-2
abundance: NA
CDR3nt: TGTGCCAGCAGCTTAGGGGCCGGCACAGATACGCAGTATTTT
CDR3aa: CASSLGAGTDTQYF

d_gene: TRBD1
j_gene: TRBJ1-4
v_gene: TRBV7-2
abundance: NA
CDR3nt: TGTGCCAGCAGCGCGGACAGGGGGGAAAAACTGTTTTTT
CDR3aa: CASSADRGEKLFF

d_gene: TRBD2
j_gene: TRBJ2-7
v_gene: TRBV6-5
abundance: NA
CDR3nt: TGTGCCAGCAGTTACTCGGCGGGAGAAAGCGAGCAGTACTTC
CDR3aa: CASSYSAGESEQYF

d_gene: NA
j_gene: TRBJ2-7
v_gene: TRBV7-2
abundance: NA
CDR3nt: TGTGCCAGCAGCTCACGAGGGCCCTACGAGCAGTACTTC
CDR3aa: CASSSRGPYEQYF

d_gene: TRBD1
j_gene: TRBJ2-7
v_gene: TRBV6-5
abundance: few
CDR3nt: TGTGCCAGCAGAGTCGATCCCGGGACAGTCTACGAGCAGTACTTC
CDR3aa: CASRVDPGTVYEQYF

d_gene: NA
j_gene: TRBJ1-4
v_gene: TRBV15
abundance: once
CDR3nt: TGTGCCACCAGCAGAGATCCTTCGTGGGGGGATGAAAAACTGTTTTTT
CDR3aa: CATSRDPSWGDEKLFF

d_gene: TRBD1
j_gene: TRBJ2-1
v_gene: TRBV4-2
abundance: NA
CDR3nt: TGTGCCAGCAGCCAGACGGGACAGCACTACAATGAGCAGTTCTTC
CDR3aa: CASSQTGQHYNEQFF

d_gene: NA
j_gene: TRBJ2-7
v_gene: TRBV23-1
abundance: NA
CDR3nt: TGCGCCAGGTTTAATGCGACAACCTACGAGCAGTACTTC
CDR3aa: CARFNATTYEQYF

d_gene: NA
j_gene: TRBJ2-5
v_gene: TRBV5-4
abundance: NA
CDR3nt: TGTGCCAGCAGACCCGTCGACAGTTCGTCTCAGTACTTC
CDR3aa: CASRPVDSSSQYF

d_gene: NA
j_gene: TRBJ1-2
v_gene: TRBV19
abundance: once
CDR3nt: TGTGCCAGTAGTAGACAGCTTTTTAATGGCTACACCTTC
CDR3aa: CASSRQLFNGYTF

d_gene: NA
j_gene: TRBJ1-6
v_gene: TRBV7-2
abundance: NA
CDR3nt: TGTGCCAGCAGCTTACGGGCAGGGGATAATTCACCCCTCCACTTT
CDR3aa: CASSLRAGDNSPLHF

d_gene: NA
j_gene: TRBJ2-2
v_gene: TRBV7-6
abundance: NA
CDR3nt: TGTGCCAGCAGCTCCCGGACTGTCAACACCGGGGAGCTGTTTTTT
CDR3aa: CASSSRTVNTGELFF

d_gene: NA
j_gene: TRBJ1-4
v_gene: TRBV2
abundance: NA
CDR3nt: TGTGCCAGCAGTGCCCAGGGGTTCCGGGAAAAACTGTTTTTT
CDR3aa: CASSAQGFREKLFF

d_gene: NA
j_gene: TRBJ2-5
v_gene: TRBV29-1
abundance: NA
CDR3nt: TGCAGCGTTGAGCCCTCTGATCGGCAAGAGACCCAGTACTTC
CDR3aa: CSVEPSDRQETQYF

d_gene: NA
j_gene: TRBJ2-2
v_gene: TRBV5-6
abundance: once
CDR3nt: TGTGCCAGCAGCCTTAGCGGACGGGACGGGGAGCTGTTTTTT
CDR3aa: CASSLSGRDGELFF

d_gene: NA
j_gene: TRBJ2-3
v_gene: TRBV19
abundance: NA
CDR3nt: TGTGCCAGTAGTACCCGGGGAGATACGCAGTATTTT
CDR3aa: CASSTRGDTQYF

d_gene: NA
j_gene: TRBJ1-1
v_gene: TRBV29-1
abundance: NA
CDR3nt: TGCAGCGTTGGAGCGAGGGCCAATACGGAAGCTTTCTTT
CDR3aa: CSVGARANTEAFF

d_gene: TRBD1
j_gene: TRBJ1-1
v_gene: TRBV6-5
abundance: few
CDR3nt: TGTGCCAGCAGCGGACAGGGAAGAAACACTGAAGCTTTCTTT
CDR3aa: CASSGQGRNTEAFF